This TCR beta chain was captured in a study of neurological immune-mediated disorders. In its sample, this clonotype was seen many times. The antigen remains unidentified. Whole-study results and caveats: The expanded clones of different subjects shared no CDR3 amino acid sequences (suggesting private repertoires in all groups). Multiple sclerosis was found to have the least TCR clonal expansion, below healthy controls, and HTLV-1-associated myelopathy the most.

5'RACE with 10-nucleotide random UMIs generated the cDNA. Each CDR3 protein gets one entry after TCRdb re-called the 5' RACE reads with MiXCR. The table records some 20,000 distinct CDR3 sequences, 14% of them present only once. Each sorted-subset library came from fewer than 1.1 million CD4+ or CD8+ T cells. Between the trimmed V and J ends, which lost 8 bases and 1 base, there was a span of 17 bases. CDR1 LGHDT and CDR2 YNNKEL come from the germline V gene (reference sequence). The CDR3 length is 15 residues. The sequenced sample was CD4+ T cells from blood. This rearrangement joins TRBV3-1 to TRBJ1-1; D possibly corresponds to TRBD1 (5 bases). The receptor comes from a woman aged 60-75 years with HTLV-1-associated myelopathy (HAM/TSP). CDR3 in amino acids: CASLESGRSNTEAFF. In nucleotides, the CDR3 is TGTGCCAGCCTGGAGTCGGGACGTTCGAACACTGAAGCTTTCTTT.